The subject of this entry is one T cell receptor beta chain. Antigen unknown. The data were taken from a study of cytomegalovirus exposure and HLA in healthy donors. Study-wide results and caveats: Upon later analysis, HLA-associated TCR beta chains proved more clonally expanded than other, equally common chains. Trimming of TCR beta V- and J-genes showed a link, identified in a later analysis, to a missense DCLRE1C variant.

The PCR used 60 Vbeta and 13 Jbeta primers. Sequenced by immunoSEQ multiplex PCR; TCRdb stores in-frame clones only, minus some. The repertoire includes about 98,000 clones, about 83% of them detected once, and under 4.5% sits in the top ten. The V gene lost 3 bases and the J gene lost 7 bases, with 7 bases spanning the gap. The CDR3 has 10 amino acids. Looked up from germline, CDR1 is GTSNPN and CDR2 is SVGIG (reference sequence). The V call is TRBV30, the J call TRBJ2-7; D perhaps matches TRBD1 (5 bases). The receptor comes from a female donor in good health and CMV-seropositive. Sequencing input: PBMCs. DNA for the CDR3: TGTGCCTGGAGACAGGCGGAGCAGTACTTC. Translation gives CAWRQAEQYF.